These T cell receptor beta chains were read from a single sample in a study of cytomegalovirus exposure and HLA in healthy donors. Profiling relied on immunoSEQ multiplex PCR, and the TCRdb table lists in-frame clones only, not all of them. The data show about 130,000 clones, 76% seen once. Sequenced material: PBMCs. Receptor source: a man aged 50 to 60 in good health and CMV-seronegative. Each CDR3 is given with its conserved first and last residue. A D gene is named only where the DNA matches it firmly. Some rows have no size entry. The others give once, few or many, or a class for an expanded clone.

d_call	cdr3_length	j_call	v_call	clone_size	cdr3_aa	cdr3_nt
.	14	TRBJ2-1	TRBV7-2	.	CASSFSTGGGEQFF	TGTGCCAGCAGCTTCTCTACCGGGGGAGGTGAGCAGTTCTTC
.	15	TRBJ1-3	TRBV11-2	.	CASSNLVSSGNTIYF	TGTGCCAGCTCTAACCTCGTTAGCTCTGGAAACACCATATATTTT
TRBD1	17	TRBJ1-6	TRBV19	.	CASSTVGQGALSSPLHF	TGTGCCAGTAGTACCGTTGGACAGGGGGCATTGAGTTCACCCCTCCACTTT
.	16	TRBJ1-3	TRBV7-9	once	CASGPRQEISGNTIYF	TGTGCCAGCGGACCCCGACAGGAAATCTCTGGAAACACCATATATTTT
.	14	TRBJ1-1	TRBV9	.	CASSPAGLITEAFF	TGTGCCAGCAGCCCAGCTGGACTGATCACTGAAGCTTTCTTT
TRBD1	12	TRBJ1-2	TRBV29-1	.	CSVGQGNYGYTF	TGCAGCGTTGGACAGGGGAACTATGGCTACACCTTC
TRBD1	15	TRBJ1-6	TRBV7-9	.	CSSSLRQGASSPLHF	TGTTCCAGCAGCTTACGACAGGGGGCCTCTTCACCCCTCCACTTT
TRBD2	14	TRBJ2-1	TRBV5-4	.	CASSGGTSYNEQFF	TGTGCCAGCAGCGGTGGGACTAGCTACAATGAGCAGTTCTTC
.	13	TRBJ2-1	TRBV5-1	.	CASTSDTYNEQFF	TGCGCCAGCACCTCGGACACATACAATGAGCAGTTCTTC
TRBD2	18	TRBJ2-1	TRBV4-3	few	CASSQLASGGFDYNEQFF	TGCGCCAGCAGCCAACTGGCTAGCGGGGGGTTCGACTACAATGAGCAGTTCTTC
.	15	TRBJ1-6	TRBV30	.	CAWSVLSSYNSPLHF	TGTGCCTGGAGTGTACTTAGCTCCTATAATTCACCCCTCCACTTT
.	14	TRBJ1-4	TRBV10-3	.	CAISESVEDEKLFF	TGTGCCATCAGTGAGTCGGTAGAGGATGAAAAACTGTTTTTT
.	11	TRBJ1-1	TRBV2	.	CASSDMGAAFF	TGTGCCAGCAGTGATATGGGGGCAGCTTTCTTT
.	13	TRBJ1-5	TRBV7-2	.	CASRGAPRMPQHF	TGTGCCAGCAGGGGGGCCCCCCGGATGCCCCAGCATTTT
.	16	TRBJ1-1	TRBV28	.	CASSFVSAGEDTEAFF	TGTGCCAGCAGTTTTGTCTCAGCGGGGGAGGATACTGAAGCTTTCTTT
TRBD2	18	TRBJ2-1	TRBV4-1	.	CASSHLAGGSPPYNEQFF	TGCGCCAGCAGCCATCTAGCGGGGGGCTCGCCTCCCTACAATGAGCAGTTCTTC
.	14	TRBJ1-1	TRBV4-1	few	CASSQEAGNTEAFF	TGCGCCAGCAGCCAAGAGGCGGGGAACACTGAAGCTTTCTTT
.	15	TRBJ1-3	TRBV11-1	.	CASSLRDRSGNTIYF	TGTGCCAGCAGCTTGCGGGACCGCTCTGGAAACACCATATATTTT
TRBD1	14	TRBJ1-2	TRBV27	.	CASSFHGQGVGYTF	TGTGCCAGCAGTTTCCATGGACAGGGTGTTGGCTACACCTTC
.	13	TRBJ2-5	TRBV7-2	.	CASSKTSPETQYF	TGTGCCAGCAGCAAGACTAGTCCCGAGACCCAGTACTTC
TRBD1	15	TRBJ2-1	TRBV4-1	.	CASSPQRQGWDEQFF	TGCGCCAGCAGCCCCCAAAGACAGGGTTGGGATGAGCAGTTCTTC
TRBD1	14	TRBJ1-1	TRBV5-1	.	CASSFFTGEVEAFF	TGCGCCAGCAGCTTCTTCACAGGGGAGGTTGAAGCTTTCTTT
TRBD1	16	TRBJ1-4	TRBV19	.	CASSSRVDRGHEKLFF	TGTGCCAGTAGTAGTAGAGTGGACAGGGGGCACGAAAAACTGTTTTTT
.	13	TRBJ1-4	TRBV5-4	once	CASSLASGKKLFF	TGTGCCAGCAGCCTGGCGTCAGGGAAAAAACTGTTTTTT
.	12	TRBJ1-1	TRBV7-9	.	CSSSLQRDEAFF	TGTTCCAGCAGCCTCCAGCGGGATGAAGCTTTCTTT
.	15	TRBJ2-7	TRBV19	.	CASSPSMETSLEQYF	TGTGCCAGTAGTCCATCAATGGAGACTAGTCTCGAGCAGTACTTC
TRBD2	15	TRBJ2-5	TRBV15	.	CATSRVAGGQETQYF	TGTGCCACCAGCAGAGTAGCGGGGGGGCAAGAGACCCAGTACTTC
TRBD1	14	TRBJ1-2	TRBV6-6	.	CASKTGGANYGYTF	TGTGCCAGCAAAACAGGGGGGGCTAACTATGGCTACACCTTC
TRBD2	15	TRBJ2-5	TRBV7-6	once	CASSRLAGGQETQYF	TGTGCCAGCAGTAGACTAGCGGGGGGCCAAGAGACCCAGTACTTC
TRBD1	13	TRBJ2-5	TRBV7-9	.	CASSFRGLETQYF	TGTGCCAGCAGCTTCAGGGGGCTCGAGACCCAGTACTTC
.	17	TRBJ2-2	TRBV19	.	CASSIGGVGPNTGELFF	TGTGCCAGTAGTATAGGGGGGGTCGGCCCGAACACCGGGGAGCTGTTTTTT
.	16	TRBJ2-7	TRBV13	.	CASSSRLGSFGDEQYF	TGTGCCAGCAGCTCACGACTAGGCTCATTCGGCGACGAGCAGTACTTC
TRBD1	15	TRBJ1-4	TRBV5-4	few	CASSLDRGPDEKLFF	TGTGCCAGCAGCTTGGACAGGGGGCCCGATGAAAAACTGTTTTTT
.	14	TRBJ2-2	TRBV25-1	.	CASSLGFNTGELFF	TGTGCCAGCAGCCTAGGATTCAACACCGGGGAGCTGTTTTTT
TRBD1	16	TRBJ1-3	TRBV6-1	.	CASSGRQGQNLNTIYF	TGTGCCAGCAGTGGACGACAGGGGCAGAACTTAAACACCATATATTTT
TRBD2	15	TRBJ2-5	TRBV2	.	CASSYSGGALETQYF	TGTGCCAGCAGTTATAGCGGGGGGGCCTTGGAGACCCAGTACTTC
.	14	TRBJ1-2	TRBV19	.	CASNPWGGNYGYTF	TGTGCCAGTAACCCCTGGGGAGGGAACTATGGCTACACCTTC
.	15	TRBJ1-2	TRBV13	.	CASSPPRTRVTGYTF	TGTGCCAGCAGCCCACCCCGGACAAGGGTTACTGGCTACACCTTC
.	13	TRBJ1-2	TRBV6-5	.	CAIFREGGYGYTF	TGTGCCATCTTTCGGGAGGGCGGCTATGGCTACACCTTC
.	15	TRBJ1-3	TRBV7-9	.	CSSSLAAPFNNTIYF	TGTTCCAGCAGCTTAGCGGCACCTTTCAACAACACCATATATTTT
TRBD1	14	TRBJ1-2	TRBV19	.	CASRGAGQGNGYTF	TGTGCCAGTAGGGGAGCTGGACAGGGGAATGGCTACACCTTC
.	13	TRBJ1-2	TRBV23-1	few	CASIPQGSYGYTF	TGCGCCAGCATCCCACAGGGAAGCTATGGCTACACCTTC